The clone carrying this T cell receptor beta chain has only a few counts. The CDR3 is 16 amino acids. J was trimmed by 6 bases and V by 2 bases; bases with no gene match: 7. Germline V gives CDR1 SEHNR, CDR2 FQNEAQ (reference sequence). The method was immunoSEQ multiplex PCR; TCRdb's version includes in-frame clones alone and lacks a portion of them. The repertoire holds over 200,000 clones, with just over 85% as singletons. This sample stems from a study of blood T cell repertoires in COVID-19. Study-level background: Specimens from acute and convalescent COVID-19 originated in the United States, Italy and Spain. From T cells, B-cell-depleted T cells, or PBMCs came the material, which was cDNA or gDNA.

Sequencing input: peripheral blood. The chain employs TRBV7-9 and TRBJ1-4, with TRBD1 matching 9 bases. The source is a man aged 30-40 years who had recovered from COVID-19. CDR3 sequence (DNA): TGTGCCAGCAGCTTAATGTCGGGGACAGGGTATGAAAAACTGTTTTTT. This gives the protein CASSLMSGTGYEKLFF.